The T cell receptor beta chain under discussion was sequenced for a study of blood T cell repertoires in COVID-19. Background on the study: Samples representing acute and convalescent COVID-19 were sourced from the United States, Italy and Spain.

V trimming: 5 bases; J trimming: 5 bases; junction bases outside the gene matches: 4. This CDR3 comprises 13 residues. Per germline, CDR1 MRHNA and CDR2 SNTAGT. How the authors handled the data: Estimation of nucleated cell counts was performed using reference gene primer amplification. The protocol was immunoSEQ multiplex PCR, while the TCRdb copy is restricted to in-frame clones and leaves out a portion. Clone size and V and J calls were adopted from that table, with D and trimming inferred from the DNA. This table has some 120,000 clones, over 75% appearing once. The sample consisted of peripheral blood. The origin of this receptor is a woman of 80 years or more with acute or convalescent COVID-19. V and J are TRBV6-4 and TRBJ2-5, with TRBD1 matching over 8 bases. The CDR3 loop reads CASSPRTGETQYF. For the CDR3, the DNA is TGTGCCAGCAGTCCTCGGACAGGGGAGACCCAGTACTTC.